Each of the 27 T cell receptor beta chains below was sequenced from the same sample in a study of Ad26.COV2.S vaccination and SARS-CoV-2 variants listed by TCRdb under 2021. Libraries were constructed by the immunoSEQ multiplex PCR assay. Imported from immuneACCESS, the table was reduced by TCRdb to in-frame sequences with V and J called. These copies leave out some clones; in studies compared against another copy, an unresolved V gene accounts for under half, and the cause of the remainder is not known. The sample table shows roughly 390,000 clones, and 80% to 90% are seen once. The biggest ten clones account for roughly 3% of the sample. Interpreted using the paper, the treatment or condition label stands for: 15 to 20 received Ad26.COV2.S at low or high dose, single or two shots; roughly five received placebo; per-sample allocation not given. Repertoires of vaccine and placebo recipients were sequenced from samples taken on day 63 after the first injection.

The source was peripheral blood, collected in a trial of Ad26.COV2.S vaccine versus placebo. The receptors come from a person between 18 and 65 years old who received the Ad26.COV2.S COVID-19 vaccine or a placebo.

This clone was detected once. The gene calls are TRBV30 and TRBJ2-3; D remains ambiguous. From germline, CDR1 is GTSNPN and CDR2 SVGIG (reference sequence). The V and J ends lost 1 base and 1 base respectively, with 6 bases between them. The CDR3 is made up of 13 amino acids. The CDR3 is CAWSDGRTDTQYF. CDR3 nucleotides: TGTGCCTGGAGTGATGGCCGCACAGATACGCAGTATTTT.

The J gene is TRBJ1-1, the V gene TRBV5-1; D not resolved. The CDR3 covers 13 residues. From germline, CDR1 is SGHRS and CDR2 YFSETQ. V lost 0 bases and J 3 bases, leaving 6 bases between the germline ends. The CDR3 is CASSLVIDTEAFF. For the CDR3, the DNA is TGCGCCAGCAGCTTGGTTATCGACACTGAAGCTTTCTTT.

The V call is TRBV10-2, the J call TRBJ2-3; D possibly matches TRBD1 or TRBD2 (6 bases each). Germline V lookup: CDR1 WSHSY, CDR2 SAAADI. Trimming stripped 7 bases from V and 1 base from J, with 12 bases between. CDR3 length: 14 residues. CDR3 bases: TGCGCCAGCAATGTGGGGGGCCGCACAGATACGCAGTATTTT. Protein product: CASNVGGRTDTQYF.

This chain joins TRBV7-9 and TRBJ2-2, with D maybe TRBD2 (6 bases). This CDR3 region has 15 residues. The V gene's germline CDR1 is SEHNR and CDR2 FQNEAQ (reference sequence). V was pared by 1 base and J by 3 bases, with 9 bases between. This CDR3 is CASSLGGVYTGELFF. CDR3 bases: TGTGCCAGCAGCTTAGGGGGGGTCTACACCGGGGAGCTGTTTTTT.

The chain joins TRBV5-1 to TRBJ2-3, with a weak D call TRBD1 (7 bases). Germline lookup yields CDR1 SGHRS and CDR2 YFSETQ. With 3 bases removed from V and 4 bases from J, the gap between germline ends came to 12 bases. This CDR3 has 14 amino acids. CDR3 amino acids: CASSSQGGADTQYF. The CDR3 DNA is TGCGCCAGCAGCTCTCAGGGGGGCGCAGATACGCAGTATTTT. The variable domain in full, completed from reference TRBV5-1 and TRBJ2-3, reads KAGVTQTPRYLIKTRGQQVTLSCSPISGHRSVSWYQQTPGQGLQFLFEYFSETQRNKGNFPGRFSGRQFSNSRSEMNVSTLELGDSALYLCASSSQGGADTQYFGPGTRLTVL.

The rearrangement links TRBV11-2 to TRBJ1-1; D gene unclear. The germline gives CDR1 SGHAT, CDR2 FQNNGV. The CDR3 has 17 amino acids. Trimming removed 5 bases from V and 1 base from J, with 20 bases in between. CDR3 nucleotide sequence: TGTGCCAGCAGCCCCCTAAGGGCAGACAACCAGAACACTGAAGCTTTCTTT. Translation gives CASSPLRADNQNTEAFF. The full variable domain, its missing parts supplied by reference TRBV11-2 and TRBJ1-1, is EAGVAQSPRYKIIEKRQSVAFWCNPISGHATLYWYQQILGQGPKLLIQFQNNGVVDDSQLPKDRFSAERLKGVDSTLKIQPAKLEDSAVYLCASSPLRADNQNTEAFFGQGTRLTVV.

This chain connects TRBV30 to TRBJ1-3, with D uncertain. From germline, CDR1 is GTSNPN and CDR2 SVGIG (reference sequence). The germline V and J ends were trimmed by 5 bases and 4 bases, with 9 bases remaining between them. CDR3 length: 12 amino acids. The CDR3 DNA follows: TGTGCCTGGGCAGGAGGGGGAAACACCATATATTTT. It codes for CAWAGGGNTIYF.

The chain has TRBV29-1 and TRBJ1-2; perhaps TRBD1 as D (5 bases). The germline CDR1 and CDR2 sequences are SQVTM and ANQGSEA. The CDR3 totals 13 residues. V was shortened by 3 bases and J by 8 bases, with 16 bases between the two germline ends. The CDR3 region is CSVDRFGTGGYTF. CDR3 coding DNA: TGCAGCGTTGACCGCTTCGGGACCGGAGGCTACACCTTC.

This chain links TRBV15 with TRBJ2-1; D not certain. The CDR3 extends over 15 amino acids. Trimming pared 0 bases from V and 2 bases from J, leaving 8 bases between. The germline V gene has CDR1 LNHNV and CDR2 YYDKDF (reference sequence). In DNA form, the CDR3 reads TGTGCCACCAGCAGAGATTTCGTCCCCTACAATGAGCAGTTCTTC. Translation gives CATSRDFVPYNEQFF.

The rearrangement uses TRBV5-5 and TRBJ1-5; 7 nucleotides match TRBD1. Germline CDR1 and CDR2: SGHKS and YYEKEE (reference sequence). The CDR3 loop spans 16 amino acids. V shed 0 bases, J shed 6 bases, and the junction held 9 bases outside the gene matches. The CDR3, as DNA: TGTGCCAGCAGCTTGGAAGTGACAGGGACCTTTCAGCCCCAGCATTTT. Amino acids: CASSLEVTGTFQPQHF.

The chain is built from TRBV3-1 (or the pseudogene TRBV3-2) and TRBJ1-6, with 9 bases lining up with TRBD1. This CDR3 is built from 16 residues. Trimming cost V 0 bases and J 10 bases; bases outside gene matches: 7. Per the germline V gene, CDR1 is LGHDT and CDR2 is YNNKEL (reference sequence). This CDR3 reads CASSQDTGTGRSPLHF. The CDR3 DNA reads TGTGCCAGCAGCCAAGACACCGGGACAGGGAGGTCACCCCTCCACTTT.

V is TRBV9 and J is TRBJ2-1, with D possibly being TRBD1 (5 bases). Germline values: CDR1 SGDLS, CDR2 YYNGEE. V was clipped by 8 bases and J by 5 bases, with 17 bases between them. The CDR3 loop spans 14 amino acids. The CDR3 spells CASTPGINNNEQFF. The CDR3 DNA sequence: TGTGCCAGTACTCCAGGGATTAACAACAATGAGCAGTTCTTC.

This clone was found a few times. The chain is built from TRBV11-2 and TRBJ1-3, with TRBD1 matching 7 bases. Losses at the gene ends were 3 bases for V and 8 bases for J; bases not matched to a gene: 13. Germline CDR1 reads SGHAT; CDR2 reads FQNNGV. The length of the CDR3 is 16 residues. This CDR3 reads CASSFGPDRIGDTIYF. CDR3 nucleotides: TGTGCCAGCAGCTTTGGCCCGGACAGGATAGGAGACACCATATATTTT.

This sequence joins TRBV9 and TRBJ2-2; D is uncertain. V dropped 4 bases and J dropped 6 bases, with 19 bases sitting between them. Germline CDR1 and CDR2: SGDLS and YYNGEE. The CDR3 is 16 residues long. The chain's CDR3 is CASSSSRTLRAGELFF. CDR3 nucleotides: TGTGCCAGCAGCTCGAGCCGGACCCTCAGAGCCGGGGAGCTGTTTTTT.

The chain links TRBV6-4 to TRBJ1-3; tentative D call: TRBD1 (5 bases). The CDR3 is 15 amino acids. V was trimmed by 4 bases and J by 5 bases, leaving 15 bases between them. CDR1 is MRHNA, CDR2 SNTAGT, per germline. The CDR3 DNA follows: TGTGCCAGCAGTGGGGGCAGTGATTGGAGAAACACCATATATTTT. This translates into CASSGGSDWRNTIYF.

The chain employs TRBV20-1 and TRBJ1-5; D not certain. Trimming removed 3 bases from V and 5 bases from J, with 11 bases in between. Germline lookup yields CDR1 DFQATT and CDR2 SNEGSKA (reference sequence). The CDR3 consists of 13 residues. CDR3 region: CSASTNLDQPQHF. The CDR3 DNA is TGCAGTGCTAGTACCAACTTAGATCAGCCCCAGCATTTT.

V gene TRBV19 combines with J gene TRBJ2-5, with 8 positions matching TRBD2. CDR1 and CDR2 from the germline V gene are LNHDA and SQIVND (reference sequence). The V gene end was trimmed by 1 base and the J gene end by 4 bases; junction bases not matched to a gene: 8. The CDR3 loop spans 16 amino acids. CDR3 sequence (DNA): TGTGCCAGTAGTATAGGAGAAGGGGGACTAGGAGAGACCCAGTACTTC. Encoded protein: CASSIGEGGLGETQYF.

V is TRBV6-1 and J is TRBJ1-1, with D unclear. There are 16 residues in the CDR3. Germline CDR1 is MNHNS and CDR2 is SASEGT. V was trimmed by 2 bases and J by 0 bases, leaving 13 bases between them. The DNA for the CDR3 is TGTGCCAGCAGTGAATCTTGGGGAAATCTGAACACTGAAGCTTTCTTT. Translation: CASSESWGNLNTEAFF.

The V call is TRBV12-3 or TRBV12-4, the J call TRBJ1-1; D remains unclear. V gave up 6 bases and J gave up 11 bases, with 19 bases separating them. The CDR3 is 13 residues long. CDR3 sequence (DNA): TGTGCCAGCAGCCCGTCCCGTCCGACGGACGCTTTCTTT. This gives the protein CASSPSRPTDAFF.

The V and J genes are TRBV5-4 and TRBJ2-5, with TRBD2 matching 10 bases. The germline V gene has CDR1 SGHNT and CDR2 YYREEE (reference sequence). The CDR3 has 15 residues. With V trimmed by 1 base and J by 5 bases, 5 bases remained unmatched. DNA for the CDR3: TGTGCCAGCAGCTTGAGCGGGGGGGCCGAGGAGACCCAGTACTTC. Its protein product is CASSLSGGAEETQYF. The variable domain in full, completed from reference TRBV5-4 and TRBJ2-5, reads ETGVTQSPTHLIKTRGQQVTLRCSSQSGHNTVSWYQQALGQGPQFIFQYYREEENGRGNFPPRFSGLQFPNYSSELNVNALELDDSALYLCASSLSGGAEETQYFGPGTRLLVL.

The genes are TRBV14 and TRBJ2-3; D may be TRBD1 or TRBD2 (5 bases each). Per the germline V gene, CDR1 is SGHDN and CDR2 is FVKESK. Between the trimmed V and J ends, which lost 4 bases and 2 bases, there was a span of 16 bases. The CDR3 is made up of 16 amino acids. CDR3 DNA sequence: TGTGCCAGCAGCCGGACTTCGGGACCCATCACAGATACGCAGTATTTT. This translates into CASSRTSGPITDTQYF.

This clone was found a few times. CDR3 bases: TGTGCCAGCAGTTTAGGGGATGGCTACACCTTC. Protein: CASSLGDGYTF. The chain couples TRBV12-3 or TRBV12-4 to TRBJ1-2; D gene unclear. V was shortened by 1 base and J by 6 bases, with 3 bases between the two germline ends. The CDR3 runs 11 residues.

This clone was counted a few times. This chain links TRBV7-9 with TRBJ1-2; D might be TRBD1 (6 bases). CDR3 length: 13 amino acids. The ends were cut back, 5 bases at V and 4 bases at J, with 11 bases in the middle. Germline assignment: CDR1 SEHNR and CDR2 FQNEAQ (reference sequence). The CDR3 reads CASSLDRSYGYTF. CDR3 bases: TGTGCCAGCAGCCTAGACAGGTCCTATGGCTACACCTTC. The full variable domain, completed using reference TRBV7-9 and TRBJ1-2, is DTGVSQNPRHKITKRGQNVTFRCDPISEHNRLYWYRQTLGQGPEFLTYFQNEAQLEKSRLLSDRFSAERPKGSFSTLEIQRTEQGDSAMYLCASSLDRSYGYTFGSGTRLTVV.

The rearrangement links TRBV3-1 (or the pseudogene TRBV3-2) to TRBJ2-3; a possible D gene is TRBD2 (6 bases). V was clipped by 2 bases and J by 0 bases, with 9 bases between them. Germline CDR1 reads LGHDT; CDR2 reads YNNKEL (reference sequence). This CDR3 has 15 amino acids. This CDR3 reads CASSQWTTSTDTQYF. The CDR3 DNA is TGTGCCAGCAGCCAATGGACTACTAGCACAGATACGCAGTATTTT.

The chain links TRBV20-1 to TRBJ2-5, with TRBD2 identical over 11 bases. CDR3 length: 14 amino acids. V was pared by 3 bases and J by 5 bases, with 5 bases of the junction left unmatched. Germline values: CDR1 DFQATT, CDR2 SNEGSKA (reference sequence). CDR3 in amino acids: CSASSGGAHETQYF. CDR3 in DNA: TGCAGTGCTAGTAGCGGGGGGGCCCATGAGACCCAGTACTTC.

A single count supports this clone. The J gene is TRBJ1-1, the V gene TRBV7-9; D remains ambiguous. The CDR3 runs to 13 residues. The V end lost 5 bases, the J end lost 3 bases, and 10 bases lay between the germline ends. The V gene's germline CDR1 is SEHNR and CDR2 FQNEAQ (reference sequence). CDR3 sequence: CASSPVEYTEAFF. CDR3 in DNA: TGTGCCAGCAGCCCTGTAGAGTACACTGAAGCTTTCTTT.

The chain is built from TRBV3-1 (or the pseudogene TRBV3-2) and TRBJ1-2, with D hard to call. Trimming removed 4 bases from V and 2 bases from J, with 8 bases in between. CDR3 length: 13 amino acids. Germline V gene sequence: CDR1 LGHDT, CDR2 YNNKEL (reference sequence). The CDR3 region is CASSPGGNYGYTF. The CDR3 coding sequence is TGTGCCAGCAGCCCAGGAGGGAACTATGGCTACACCTTC.